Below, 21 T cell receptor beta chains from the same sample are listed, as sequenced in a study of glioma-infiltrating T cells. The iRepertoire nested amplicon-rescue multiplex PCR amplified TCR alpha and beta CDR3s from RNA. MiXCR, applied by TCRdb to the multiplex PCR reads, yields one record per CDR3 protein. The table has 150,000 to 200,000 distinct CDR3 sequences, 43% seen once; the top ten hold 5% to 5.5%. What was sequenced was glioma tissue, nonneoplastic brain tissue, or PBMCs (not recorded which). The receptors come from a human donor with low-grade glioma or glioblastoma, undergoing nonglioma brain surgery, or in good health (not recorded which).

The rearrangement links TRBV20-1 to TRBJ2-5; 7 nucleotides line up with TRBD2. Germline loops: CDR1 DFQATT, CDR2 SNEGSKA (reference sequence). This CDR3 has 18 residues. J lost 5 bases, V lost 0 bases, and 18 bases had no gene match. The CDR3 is CSARDRPYPRLAAETQYF. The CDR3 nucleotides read TGCAGTGCTAGAGATCGCCCCTACCCCAGACTAGCCGCCGAGACCCAGTACTTC.

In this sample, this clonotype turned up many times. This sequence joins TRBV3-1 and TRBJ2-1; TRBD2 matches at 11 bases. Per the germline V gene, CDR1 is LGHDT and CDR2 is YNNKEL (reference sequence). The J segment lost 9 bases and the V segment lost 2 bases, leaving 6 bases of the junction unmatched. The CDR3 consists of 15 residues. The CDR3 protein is CASSQTELAGVEQFF. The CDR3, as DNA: TGTGCCAGCAGCCAAACCGAACTAGCGGGAGTTGAGCAGTTCTTC.

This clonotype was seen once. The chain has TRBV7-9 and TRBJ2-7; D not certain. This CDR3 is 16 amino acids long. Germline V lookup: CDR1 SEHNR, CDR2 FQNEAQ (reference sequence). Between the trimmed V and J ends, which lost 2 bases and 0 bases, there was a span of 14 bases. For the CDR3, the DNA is TGTGCCAGCAGCTTATATCCGGCGGCCCACTCCTACGAGCAGTACTTC. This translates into CASSLYPAAHSYEQYF.

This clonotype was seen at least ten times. CDR3 protein: CSARTGYGYTF. CDR3 coding DNA: TGCAGCGCTCGGACAGGTTATGGCTACACCTTC. The chain joins TRBV29-1 to TRBJ1-2; TRBD1 matches at 7 bases. Germline CDR1 is SQVTM and CDR2 is ANQGSEA. Germline trimming cut 7 bases from V and 5 bases from J; bases unmatched to any gene: 4. This CDR3 region has 11 residues.

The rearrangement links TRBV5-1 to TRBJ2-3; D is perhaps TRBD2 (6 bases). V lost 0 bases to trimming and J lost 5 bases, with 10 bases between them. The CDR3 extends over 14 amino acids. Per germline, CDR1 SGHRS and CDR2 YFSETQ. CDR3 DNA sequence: TGCGCCAGCAGCTTGGTTCGAGCGGGAGATACGCAGTATTTT. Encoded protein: CASSLVRAGDTQYF.

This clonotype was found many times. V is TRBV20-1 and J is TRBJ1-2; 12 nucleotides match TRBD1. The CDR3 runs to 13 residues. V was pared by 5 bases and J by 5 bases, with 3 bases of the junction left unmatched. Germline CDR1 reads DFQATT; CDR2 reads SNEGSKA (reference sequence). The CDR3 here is CSARDRGRYGYTF. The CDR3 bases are TGCAGTGCTCGGGACAGGGGGCGATATGGCTACACCTTC.

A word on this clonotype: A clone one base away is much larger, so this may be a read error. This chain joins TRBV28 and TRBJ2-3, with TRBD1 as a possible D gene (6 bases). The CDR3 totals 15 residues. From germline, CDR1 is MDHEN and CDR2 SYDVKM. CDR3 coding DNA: TGTGCCAGAAGTTTCCCGTTCGAGGGGGTGGATACGCAGTATTTT. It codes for CARSFPFEGVDTQYF.

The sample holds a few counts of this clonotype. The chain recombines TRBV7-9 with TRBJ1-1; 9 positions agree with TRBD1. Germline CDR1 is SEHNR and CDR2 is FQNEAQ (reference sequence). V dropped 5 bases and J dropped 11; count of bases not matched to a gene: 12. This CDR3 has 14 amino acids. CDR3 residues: CASSTTTGGSGAFF. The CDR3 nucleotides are TGTGCCAGCAGCACGACGACAGGGGGGTCTGGCGCTTTCTTT.

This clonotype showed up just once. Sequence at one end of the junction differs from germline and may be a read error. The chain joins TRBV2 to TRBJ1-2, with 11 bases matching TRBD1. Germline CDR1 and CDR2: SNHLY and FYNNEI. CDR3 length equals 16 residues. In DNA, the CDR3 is TGTGCCAGCAGTGAAGCGCGGACAGGGGGCTTCTATTGCTACACCTTC. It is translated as CASSEARTGGFYCYTF. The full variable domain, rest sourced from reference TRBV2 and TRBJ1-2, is EPEVTQTPSHQVTQMGQEVILRCVPISNHLYFYWYRQILGQKVEFLVSFYNNEISEKSEIFDDQFSVERPDGSNFTLKIRSTKLEDSAMYFCASSEARTGGFYCYTFGSGTRLTVV.

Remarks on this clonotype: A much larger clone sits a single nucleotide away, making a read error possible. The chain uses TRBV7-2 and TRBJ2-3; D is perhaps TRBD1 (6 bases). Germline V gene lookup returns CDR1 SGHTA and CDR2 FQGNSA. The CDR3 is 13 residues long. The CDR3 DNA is TGTGCCAGCAGCTTAGGGGACACAGATAGGCAGTATTTT. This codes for CASSLGDTDRQYF. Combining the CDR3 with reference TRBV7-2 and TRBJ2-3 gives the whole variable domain GAGVSQSPSNKVTEKGKDVELRCDPISGHTALYWYRQSLGQGLEFLIYFQGNSAPDKSGLPSDRFSAERTGGSVSTLTIQRTQQEDSAVYLCASSLGDTDRQYFGPGTRLTVL.

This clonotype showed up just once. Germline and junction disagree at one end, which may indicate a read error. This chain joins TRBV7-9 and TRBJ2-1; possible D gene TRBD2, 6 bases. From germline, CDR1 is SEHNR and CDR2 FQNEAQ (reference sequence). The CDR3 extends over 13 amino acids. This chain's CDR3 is CASSLTSSDERFF. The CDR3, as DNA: TGTGCCAGCAGCTTAACTAGCAGCGATGAGCGGTTCTTC.

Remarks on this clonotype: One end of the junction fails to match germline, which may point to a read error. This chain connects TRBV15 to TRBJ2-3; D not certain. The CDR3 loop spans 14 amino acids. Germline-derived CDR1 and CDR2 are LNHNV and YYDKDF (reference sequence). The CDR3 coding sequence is TGTGCCACAAGCATAGGTCCCAGAACAGATACGCAGTATTTT. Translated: CATSIGPRTDTQYF.

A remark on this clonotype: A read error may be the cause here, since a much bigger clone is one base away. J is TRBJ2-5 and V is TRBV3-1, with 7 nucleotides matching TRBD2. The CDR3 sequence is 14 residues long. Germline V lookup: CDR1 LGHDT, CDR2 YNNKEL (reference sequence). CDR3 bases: TGTGCCAGCAGCCAAGGGGACTATCAAGAGAACCAGTACTTC. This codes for CASSQGDYQENQYF.

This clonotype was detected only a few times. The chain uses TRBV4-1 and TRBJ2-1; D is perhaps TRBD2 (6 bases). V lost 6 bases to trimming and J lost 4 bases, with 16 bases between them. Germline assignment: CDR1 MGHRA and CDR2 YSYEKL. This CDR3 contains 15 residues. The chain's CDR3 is CASRSTGLPYNEQFF. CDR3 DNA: TGCGCCAGCAGATCAACGGGACTTCCTTACAATGAGCAGTTCTTC.

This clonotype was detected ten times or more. Written as DNA, the CDR3 is TGTGCCAGCATTAACACAGGGTCCTACGAGCAGTACTTC. Translated, it gives CASINTGSYEQYF. V is TRBV28 and J is TRBJ2-7; D is perhaps TRBD1 (6 bases). CDR1 is MDHEN, CDR2 SYDVKM, per germline. This CDR3 has 13 residues. V lost 7 bases and J lost 1, with 11 bases in between. Looking up the rest from reference TRBV28 and TRBJ2-7 gives the full variable domain: DVKVTQSSRYLVKRTGEKVFLECVQDMDHENMFWYRQDPGLGLRLIYFSYDVKMKEKGDIPEGYSVSREKKERFSLILESASTNQTSMYLCASINTGSYEQYFGPGTRLTVT.

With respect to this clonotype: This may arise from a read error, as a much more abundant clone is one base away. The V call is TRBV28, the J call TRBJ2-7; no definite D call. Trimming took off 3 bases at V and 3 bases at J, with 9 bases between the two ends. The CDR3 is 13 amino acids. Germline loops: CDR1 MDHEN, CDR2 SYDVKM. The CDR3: CASSLPVDYEQYF. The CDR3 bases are TGTGCCAGCAGTTTGCCGGTAGACTACGAGCAGTACTTC.

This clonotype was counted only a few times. The CDR3 protein is CASSSTSGRHEQYF. The CDR3 region has the DNA TGTGCCAGCAGCTCTACTAGCGGGAGACACGAGCAGTACTTC. V and J are TRBV7-9 and TRBJ2-7, with 11 nucleotides matching TRBD2. Germline assignment: CDR1 SEHNR and CDR2 FQNEAQ (reference sequence). V was pared by 4 bases and J by 5 bases, with 4 bases of the junction left unmatched. The CDR3 is 14 amino acids.

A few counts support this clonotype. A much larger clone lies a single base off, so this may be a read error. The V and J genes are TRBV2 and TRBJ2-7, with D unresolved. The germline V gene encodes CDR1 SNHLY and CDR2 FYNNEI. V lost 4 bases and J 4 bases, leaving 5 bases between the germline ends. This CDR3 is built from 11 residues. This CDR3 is CASSGVYEQYF. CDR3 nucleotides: TGTGCCAGCAGTGGGGTTTACGAGCAGTACTTC.

The CDR3 is CASSQRDLYLSTQYF. CDR3 bases: TGTGCCAGCAGCCAACGGGACCTCTATCTATCTACGCAGTATTTT. V and J are TRBV3-1 and TRBJ2-3; D tentatively reads TRBD1 or TRBD2 (5 bases each). Germline lookup yields CDR1 LGHDT and CDR2 YNNKEL (reference sequence). CDR3 size: 15 residues. V lost 2 bases and J 8 bases, leaving 17 bases between the germline ends.

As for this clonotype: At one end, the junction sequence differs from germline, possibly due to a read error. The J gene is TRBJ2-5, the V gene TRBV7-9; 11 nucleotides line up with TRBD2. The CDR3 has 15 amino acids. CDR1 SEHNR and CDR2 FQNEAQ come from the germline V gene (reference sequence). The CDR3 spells CAGSSLAGVKESQYF. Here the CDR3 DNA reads TGTGCCGGCAGCTCACTAGCGGGAGTGAAAGAGTCCCAGTACTTC.

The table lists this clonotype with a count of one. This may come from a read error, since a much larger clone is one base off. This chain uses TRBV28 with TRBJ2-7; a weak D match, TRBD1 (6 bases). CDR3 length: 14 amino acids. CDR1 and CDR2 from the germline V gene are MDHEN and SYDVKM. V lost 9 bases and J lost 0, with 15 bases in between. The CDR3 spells CARSLRDISYEQYF. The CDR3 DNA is TGTGCCAGAAGTCTCCGGGACATCTCCTACGAGCAGTACTTC.